The 11 T cell receptor beta chains presented below share a single source sample, sequenced in a study of T cell responses to AZD1222 COVID-19 vaccine. TCRdb's copy holds only in-frame clones and misses some; the assay was immunoSEQ multiplex PCR. The profile shows about 21,000 clones, approximately 82% of them singletons. Sequenced here: peripheral blood, sampled on day 0 of AZD1222 vaccination. Receptors originate from an adult in good health.

This clone was picked up a small number of times. The V and J genes are TRBV7-3 and TRBJ2-6; D remains unclear. Germline V gene sequence: CDR1 SGHTA, CDR2 FQGTGA. The V end lost 5 bases, the J end lost 2 bases, and 13 bases lay between the germline ends. The CDR3 spans 16 residues. In DNA, the CDR3 is TGTGCCAGCAGCCAACCCCAGGCCGCTGGGGCCAACGTCCTGACTTTC. Its translation is CASSQPQAAGANVLTF.

V is TRBV6-5 and J is TRBJ1-2, with 8 bases aligning to TRBD1. The trim removed 4 bases at V and 7 bases at J, leaving 11 bases unmatched. Germline lookup yields CDR1 MNHEY and CDR2 SVGAGI. This CDR3 comprises 15 residues. The DNA for the CDR3 is TGTGCCAGCAGTTCCGCGACAGGGGAAGGGGGTGGCTACACCTTC. Translating it yields CASSSATGEGGGYTF.

The J gene is TRBJ1-2, the V gene TRBV27; weak D call: TRBD1 (5 bases). Trimming pared 2 bases from V and 3 bases from J, leaving 10 bases between. The CDR3 is 14 residues long. Germline CDR1 MNHEY, CDR2 SMNVEV (reference sequence). CDR3 sequence: CASSLAGTDYGYTF. Here the CDR3 DNA reads TGTGCCAGCAGTTTAGCCGGGACCGACTATGGCTACACCTTC.

V is TRBV9 and J is TRBJ2-3; 13 nucleotides line up with TRBD2. The CDR3 has 19 amino acids. With 4 bases clipped from V and 0 bases from J, the junction kept 11 bases outside the gene matches. From germline, CDR1 is SGDLS and CDR2 YYNGEE. The CDR3 sequence: CASSLRTGTSGVSTDTQYF. The CDR3 coding sequence is TGTGCCAGCAGCCTCAGAACCGGGACTAGCGGGGTGAGCACAGATACGCAGTATTTT. Looking up the rest from reference TRBV9 and TRBJ2-3 gives the full variable domain: DSGVTQTPKHLITATGQRVTLRCSPRSGDLSVYWYQQSLDQGLQFLIQYYNGEERAKGNILERFSAQQFPDLHSELNLSSLELGDSALYFCASSLRTGTSGVSTDTQYFGPGTRLTVL.

This clone was picked up a small number of times. The rearrangement joins TRBV3-1 (or the pseudogene TRBV3-2) to TRBJ1-6; D is possibly TRBD1 (5 bases). This CDR3 comprises 12 residues. Germline V gene sequence: CDR1 LGHDT, CDR2 YNNKEL (reference sequence). Between the trimmed V and J ends, which lost 7 bases and 9 bases, there was a span of 10 bases. The CDR3 sequence: CASTDRGSPLHF. The CDR3 coding sequence is TGTGCCAGCACCGATAGGGGTTCACCCCTCCACTTT.

The V call is TRBV27, the J call TRBJ1-1; D is undetermined. CDR1 is MNHEY and CDR2 is SMNVEV in the germline V gene (reference sequence). The length of the CDR3 is 15 residues. Trimming took 2 bases from V and 1 from J, leaving 11 bases between them. CDR3 in amino acids: CASSLLPGGNTEAFF. CDR3 nucleotide sequence: TGTGCCAGCAGTTTACTACCAGGTGGGAACACTGAAGCTTTCTTT.

The chain is built from TRBV27 and TRBJ2-4, with TRBD1 matching 7 bases. The CDR3 spans 17 residues. CDR1 is MNHEY, CDR2 SMNVEV, per germline (reference sequence). The V segment lost 5 bases and the J segment 0 bases; nucleotides outside the gene matches: 10. This CDR3 is CASSGTDDFLAKNIQYF. The DNA of the CDR3 is TGTGCCAGCAGTGGGACAGACGATTTCTTAGCCAAAAACATTCAGTACTTC.

This clone was seen only a few times. The V call is TRBV12-1, the J call TRBJ2-2; the table names TRBD2, a call not compared with the DNA. TRBV12-1 is an annotated pseudogene. This CDR3 has 16 residues. CDR3 residues: CASDRGGRANTGELFF. For the CDR3, the DNA is TGTGCCAGCGACCGAGGCGGGAGGGCAAACACCGGGGAGCTGTTTTTT.

The chain recombines TRBV7-2 with TRBJ1-1; 11 bases are shared with TRBD1. V shed 4 bases and J 4 bases; nucleotides not matched to a gene: 2. Germline-derived CDR1 and CDR2 are SGHTA and FQGNSA. CDR3 size: 14 residues. CDR3 amino acids: CASSWDRGGTEAFF. CDR3 sequence (DNA): TGTGCCAGCAGCTGGGACAGGGGGGGCACTGAAGCTTTCTTT.

CDR3 bases: TGCGCCAGCAGCTTAACCGACCCCAGGGGTGAAGCTTTCTTT. Translating it yields CASSLTDPRGEAFF. V and J are TRBV5-1 and TRBJ1-1; D is perhaps TRBD1 (6 bases). CDR1 and CDR2 (germline): SGHRS, YFSETQ. This CDR3 has 14 residues. Trimming removed 2 bases at V and 7 bases at J, with 15 bases between.

This chain uses TRBV11-3 with TRBJ2-5; weak D call: TRBD1 (6 bases). Trimming took 1 base from V and 5 from J, leaving 14 bases between them. Germline CDR1 reads SGHNT; CDR2 reads YENEEA. The CDR3 has 15 residues. DNA for the CDR3: TGTGCCAGCAGCTTAGGAGCAGGGGCCTGGGAGACCCAGTACTTC. This codes for CASSLGAGAWETQYF.